The rows below give T cell receptor beta chains drawn from one sample of a study of immune evolution from preneoplasia to lung adenocarcinoma. The method was immunoSEQ multiplex PCR; TCRdb's version includes in-frame clones alone and lacks a portion of them. The table shows approximately 6,000 clones, with 80% occurring only once. The sequencing input was FFPE minimally invasive lung adenocarcinoma tissue. The receptors shown here come from a person aged 60-80 years with lung adenocarcinoma. CDR3s include the opening cysteine and the closing phenylalanine or tryptophan. Size tells how often a clone was seen (once, few, many) or the class of an expanded clone, and some rows leave it out.

NA	TRBJ1-1	TRBV6-5	CASSYKGPPEAFF
NA	TRBJ2-5	TRBV20-1	CSARTQETQYF
NA	TRBJ2-1	TRBV14	CASSQGTRGQFF
NA	TRBJ2-3	TRBV19	CASSMGRGAPTDTQYF
NA	TRBJ2-3	TRBV9	CASSGDTDTQYF
NA	TRBJ2-1	TRBV11-2	CASSLWIGGEQFF
NA	TRBJ2-6	TRBV19	CASSYSGANVLTF
once	TRBJ1-2	TRBV13	CASSLLSGGGYTF
once	TRBJ1-1	TRBV4-1	CASSQAGGYEAFF
NA	TRBJ2-3	TRBV6-1	CASRTFGTWDTQYF
NA	TRBJ2-1	TRBV5-1	CASSLTSGSYNEQFF
NA	TRBJ2-1	TRBV6-1	CASSPDYNEQFF
NA	TRBJ2-7	TRBV29-1	CSVEGGQGTSRRPEQYF
NA	TRBJ2-2	TRBV14	CASSQDFVGGELFF
NA	TRBJ1-1	TRBV5-4	CASSFTQRDSSYQAFF
NA	TRBJ2-7	TRBV11-1	CASSLALGNYEQYF
NA	TRBJ2-7	TRBV18	CASSGTSGSTYEQYF
NA	TRBJ2-6	TRBV5-4	CASSLDRGTGANVLTF
NA	TRBJ2-2	TRBV5-1	CASTKEAGGANTGELFF
NA	TRBJ1-2	TRBV7-6	CASSQSHSPNYGYTF
NA	TRBJ2-4	TRBV2	CASSGLVQYF
NA	TRBJ1-5	TRBV27	CASSPGAKFNQPQHF
NA	TRBJ2-1	TRBV7-2	CASSLVGTSGRNEQFF
NA	TRBJ2-1	TRBV18	CASSLDRSDEQFF
few	TRBJ2-5	TRBV7-6	CASSNPTSGNQETQYF
NA	TRBJ1-4	TRBV30	CALDATNEKLFF
NA	TRBJ2-1	TRBV11-1	CASSRELAGAGNEQFF
NA	TRBJ2-3	TRBV27	CASSLKRTDTQYF
NA	TRBJ1-2	TRBV2	CASTPRTGGDYGYTF
NA	TRBJ1-4	TRBV11-2	CASSLWGSEKLFF
NA	TRBJ2-1	TRBV18	CASSSTGTSEHEQFF
NA	TRBJ2-1	TRBV11-2	CASSPPTYEQFF
NA	TRBJ1-1	TRBV30	CAWSVKGNTEAFF
once	TRBJ1-2	TRBV6-6	CASSYSTWNYGYTF
few	TRBJ2-1	TRBV12-5	CASGLYGSGDRTYNEQFF
NA	TRBJ1-4	TRBV15	CATRTRPTNEKLFF
once	TRBJ1-5	TRBV28	CASSLLGGNQPQHF
once	TRBJ1-4	TRBV28	CASSLDAGNEKLFF
once	TRBJ1-4	TRBV15	CATSRDLRQENEKLFF
NA	TRBJ1-1	TRBV11-1	CAILETGGTEAFF
NA	TRBJ2-5	TRBV7-8	CASSGLDEGTQYF
NA	TRBJ1-4	TRBV28	CASSSGQSNEKLFF
NA	TRBJ2-3	TRBV11-2	CASSTRPGRTQINTDTQYF
NA	TRBJ2-2	TRBV11-3	CASKLSGMGGELFF
NA	TRBJ1-1	TRBV5-6	CASSWTPINTEAFF
few	TRBJ2-3	TRBV30	CAWTGATDTQYF
NA	TRBJ1-4	TRBV5-6	CASSLTATNEKLFF
NA	TRBJ2-5	TRBV7-3	CASSLSGGPGETQYF
NA	TRBJ1-1	TRBV30	CAWSDTLRVVNTEAFF
few	TRBJ1-1	TRBV11-3	CASSLGEPGQPNTEAFF
NA	TRBJ2-5	TRBV19	CASSIGASGNVETQYF
NA	TRBJ2-5	TRBV15	CATSRGPEETQYF